This is a list of T cell receptor beta chains from one sample in a study of Ad26.COV2.S vaccination and SARS-CoV-2 variants. TCRdb's copy holds only in-frame clones and misses some; the assay was immunoSEQ multiplex PCR. The sample lists some 460,000 clones, 80% to 90% occurring once. Material: peripheral blood, obtained in a trial of Ad26.COV2.S vaccine versus placebo. These receptors originate from a person between 18 and 59 years old who received the Ad26.COV2.S COVID-19 vaccine or a placebo. The CDR3 runs from the conserved cysteine through the conserved F or W. The D gene is left open where the match is weak. Expanded clones are given a class, and other clones once, few, many or no size at all.

TRBD1	-	TRBV29-1	TRBJ1-2	TGCAGCGTTACGGACAGGGGGCAATATGGCTACACCTTC	CSVTDRGQYGYTF
-	-	TRBV28	TRBJ1-1	TGTGCCAGCAGTCCCATCAACAGGCAGAACACTGAAGCTTTCTTT	CASSPINRQNTEAFF
TRBD2	-	TRBV28	TRBJ2-1	TGTGCCAGCAGTTTAAGCCTAGCGGAATACAATGAGCAGTTCTTC	CASSLSLAEYNEQFF
-	-	TRBV18	TRBJ2-7	TGTGCCAGCTCACCACAGGGGCTCGAGCAGTACTTC	CASSPQGLEQYF
-	-	TRBV10-1	TRBJ2-1	TGCGCCAGCGGATACAATGAGCAGTTCTTC	CASGYNEQFF
-	few	TRBV15	TRBJ2-7	TGTGCCACCAGCAGAGAACGGACCTACTACGAGCAGTACTTC	CATSRERTYYEQYF
-	-	TRBV5-1	TRBJ2-3	TGCGCCAGCAGCGCGATAGCGGCTAGCACAGATACGCAGTATTTT	CASSAIAASTDTQYF
TRBD1	-	TRBV6-5	TRBJ1-2	TGTGCCAGCAGTATAGACAGGGCTAACTATGGCTACACCTTC	CASSIDRANYGYTF
-	-	TRBV4-1	TRBJ2-1	TGCGCCAGCAGCCAAGTGGGGATTGAGCAGTTCTTC	CASSQVGIEQFF
TRBD1	-	TRBV7-3	TRBJ2-6	TGTGCCAGCAGCCCAAGGGCCGTGACAGGGGGGGAGGCCAACGTCCTGACTTTC	CASSPRAVTGGEANVLTF
-	-	TRBV27	TRBJ1-6	TGTGCCAGCAGCCCCTCCCCCGGGGTTTATAATTCACCCCTCCACTTT	CASSPSPGVYNSPLHF
-	-	TRBV7-9	TRBJ1-5	TGTGCCAGCAGCCATGACTCGATTTCGGGAGCTCGGCAGCCCCAGCATTTT	CASSHDSISGARQPQHF
TRBD1	few	TRBV18	TRBJ2-7	TGTGCCAGCTCACCAGGGGCAGGGGGATGGTACGAGCAGTACTTC	CASSPGAGGWYEQYF
-	-	TRBV6-2/TRBV6-3	TRBJ2-7	TGTGCCAGCAGTAGGGTCCCGAGCTCCTACGAGCAGTACTTC	CASSRVPSSYEQYF
TRBD1	-	TRBV18	TRBJ1-4	TGTGCCAGCTCAGTAAGCCGGACAGGGCCACAGTGGGATGAAAAACTGTTTTTT	CASSVSRTGPQWDEKLFF
-	-	TRBV3-1/TRBV3-2	TRBJ1-3	TGTGCCAGCAGCCAAGTAGGAGAGCCACTATATTTT	CASSQVGEPLYF
-	-	TRBV6-5	TRBJ2-2	TGTGCCAGCAGTTACTCGAGAGGGGAGAACACCGGGGAGCTGTTTTTT	CASSYSRGENTGELFF
-	-	TRBV30	TRBJ1-1	TGTGCCTGGCCCAGGGGTCCTGGCACTGAAGCTTTCTTT	CAWPRGPGTEAFF
-	-	TRBV9	TRBJ1-1	TGTGCCAGCAGCGTACGAGAGGGAGGGACTGAAGCTTTCTTT	CASSVREGGTEAFF
-	once	TRBV18	TRBJ2-3	TGTGCCAGCTCACCACCGGGGGATACGCAGTATTTT	CASSPPGDTQYF
-	-	TRBV9	TRBJ2-1	TGTGCCAGCAGCGGACAGGGGCGGGAGGGTACCTACAATGAGCAGTTCTTC	CASSGQGREGTYNEQFF
TRBD1	-	TRBV7-8	TRBJ1-6	TGTGCCAGCAGGGTGGGGACAGGGCGCGATTCACCCCTCCACTTT	CASRVGTGRDSPLHF
-	-	TRBV9	TRBJ1-1	TGTGCCAGCAGCGTAAGTTCGGGCAGTAGGACTGAAGCTTTCTTT	CASSVSSGSRTEAFF
-	-	TRBV5-4	TRBJ1-1	TGTGCCAGCAGCTTGGATCTCGGATTAAACACTGAAGCTTTCTTT	CASSLDLGLNTEAFF
-	few	TRBV5-1	TRBJ2-7	TGCGCCAGCAGGGCCCAAGGTGGCGGGGGCCCCTACGAGCAGTACTTC	CASRAQGGGGPYEQYF
TRBD1	-	TRBV28	TRBJ1-5	TGTGCCAGCAGTCCAGGGGGCTCGGGCAATCAGCCCCAGCATTTT	CASSPGGSGNQPQHF
TRBD1	-	TRBV28	TRBJ1-6	TGTGCCAGCAGTTTGGCCCCCAAACTGACAGGGAGCTCCTATAATTCACCCCTCCACTTT	CASSLAPKLTGSSYNSPLHF
TRBD1	-	TRBV30	TRBJ1-6	TGTGCCCTCGCCGGGACAGGGGACACCCTCCACTTT	CALAGTGDTLHF
-	-	TRBV19	TRBJ1-1	TGTGCCAGTAGTAGGCCGAGGGGGTTAGGGAACACTGAAGCTTTCTTT	CASSRPRGLGNTEAFF
TRBD1	-	TRBV6-5	TRBJ2-7	TGTGCCAGCAGTCCTAACAGGGGCGAGCAGTACTTC	CASSPNRGEQYF
TRBD1	-	TRBV4-1	TRBJ1-2	TGCGCCAGCAGCCAAGAAGGGGGCAAATCAGGAGGAGGCTACACCTTC	CASSQEGGKSGGGYTF
-	-	TRBV15	TRBJ2-7	TGTGCCACCAGCAGAGATATCCTCGGCGCACCCACCTACGAGCAGTACTTC	CATSRDILGAPTYEQYF
-	few	TRBV7-2	TRBJ2-2	TGTGCCAGCAGCTCTGGACTTACTGACGGGGAGCTGTTTTTT	CASSSGLTDGELFF
-	-	TRBV19	TRBJ2-7	TGTGCCAGTAGTGCCGGCCTGGGGCCCTACGAGCAGTACTTC	CASSAGLGPYEQYF
-	-	TRBV25-1	TRBJ2-7	TGTGCCAGCAGAGGACAGACCCCCTACGAGCAGTACTTC	CASRGQTPYEQYF
TRBD1	-	TRBV4-1	TRBJ2-3	TGCGCCAGCAGACAGGGACAGGGGGCGCGGGGCACAGATACGCAGTATTTT	CASRQGQGARGTDTQYF
-	few	TRBV2	TRBJ1-6	TGTGCCAGCAGTGACGGGTTGGGTAATTCACCCCTCCACTTT	CASSDGLGNSPLHF
TRBD1	-	TRBV30	TRBJ1-5	TGTGCCTGGAGTTTAAGGGGGCGAAGCAATCAGCCCCAGCATTTT	CAWSLRGRSNQPQHF
-	-	TRBV18	TRBJ2-1	TGTGCCAGCTCCCCAGGGGACCACAATGAGCAGTTCTTC	CASSPGDHNEQFF
TRBD2	-	TRBV4-1	TRBJ2-7	TGCGCCAGCAGCCAAGGCCCGACCGGGACTAGCGGATACTACGAGCAGTACTTC	CASSQGPTGTSGYYEQYF
-	-	TRBV7-2	TRBJ1-2	TGTGCCAGCAGCTTAGTTCAGAGCCTCACTGGTTACACCTTC	CASSLVQSLTGYTF
-	-	TRBV2	TRBJ2-7	TGTGCCAGCAGTGATCGCGGGGAAGGTCTTGACGAGCAGTACTTC	CASSDRGEGLDEQYF
TRBD2	-	TRBV11-2	TRBJ2-5	TGTGCCAGCAGCCTCTTTAGCGGGAGCCCCGGTGAGACCCAGTACTTC	CASSLFSGSPGETQYF
TRBD1	-	TRBV6-9	TRBJ1-2	TGTGCCAGCAGGATAGGACAGGGTAACTATGGCTACACCTTC	CASRIGQGNYGYTF
-	few	TRBV3-1/TRBV3-2	TRBJ2-2	TGTGCCAGCAGCTTTAGTCCCGGGGAGCTGTTTTTT	CASSFSPGELFF
-	once	TRBV19	TRBJ1-4	TGTGCCAGTAGGTTGGGGGCTTATGAAAAACTGTTTTTT	CASRLGAYEKLFF
TRBD1	-	TRBV11-2	TRBJ2-7	TGTGCCAGCAGCTTAGATCGGGACAGGACTCGCGAGCAGTACTTC	CASSLDRDRTREQYF
TRBD2	-	TRBV7-3	TRBJ2-1	TGTGCCAGCAGCCTATCCGGGGCGGGAGCCTACAATGAGCAGTTCTTC	CASSLSGAGAYNEQFF
TRBD1	-	TRBV27	TRBJ1-4	TGTGCCAGCAGTAATAAACAGGGGCTTAATGAAAAACTGTTTTTT	CASSNKQGLNEKLFF
TRBD1	-	TRBV27	TRBJ2-1	TGTGCCAGCAGTACGCGGGACAGGGGCAATGAGCAGTTCTTC	CASSTRDRGNEQFF
-	once	TRBV18	TRBJ1-2	TGTGCCAGCTCATCATCAAAAGAGCCGTGGGGCTACACCTTC	CASSSSKEPWGYTF
-	once	TRBV14	TRBJ1-2	TGTGCCAGCAGCCAAGCGATGGGGGTGTATGGCTACACCTTC	CASSQAMGVYGYTF
TRBD1	-	TRBV5-5	TRBJ1-2	TGTGCCAGCAGCCCCCGGGACAGGGGAGACGAAGGCTATGGCTACACCTTC	CASSPRDRGDEGYGYTF
TRBD2	-	TRBV2	TRBJ2-3	TGTGCCAGCAGTGTTTCCCAGCGGGAGACCACAGATACGCAGTATTTT	CASSVSQRETTDTQYF
TRBD2	-	TRBV6-1	TRBJ2-1	TGTGCCAGCAGTGAAGACCCCGGGGGGGTTCCCGGCGGGTATGAGCAGTTCTTC	CASSEDPGGVPGGYEQFF
TRBD1	-	TRBV11-2	TRBJ2-3	TGTGCCAGCAGCTTAGCTGGACAGGGGGCGGTAGATACGCAGTATTTT	CASSLAGQGAVDTQYF